The text below deals with one T cell receptor (beta chain). Its antigen is as yet unknown. Trimming took off 10 bases at V and 2 bases at J, with 21 bases between the two ends. The CDR3 has 15 amino acids. CDR1 is SGHDT and CDR2 is YYEEEE in the germline V gene. The sample comes from a study of T cell responses to AZD1222 COVID-19 vaccine. Regarding the study as a whole: Clonal diversity was possibly underestimated, and the donors were mostly white British, with more females. Repertoire sampling occurred only after the peak T cell response.

Using immunoSEQ multiplex PCR, the repertoire was profiled, and TCRdb retains in-frame clones only, with some absent. The sample shows about 140,000 clones, 90% of them seen only once. The source of this sequence is an adult in good health. The V gene is TRBV5-6, the J gene TRBJ1-1, with D perhaps TRBD1 (5 bases). The specimen was peripheral blood, collected on day 0 of AZD1222 vaccination. CDR3 protein: CASRRWDGGNTEAFF. DNA of the CDR3: TGTGCCTCCCGACGATGGGACGGTGGAAACACTGAAGCTTTCTTT.